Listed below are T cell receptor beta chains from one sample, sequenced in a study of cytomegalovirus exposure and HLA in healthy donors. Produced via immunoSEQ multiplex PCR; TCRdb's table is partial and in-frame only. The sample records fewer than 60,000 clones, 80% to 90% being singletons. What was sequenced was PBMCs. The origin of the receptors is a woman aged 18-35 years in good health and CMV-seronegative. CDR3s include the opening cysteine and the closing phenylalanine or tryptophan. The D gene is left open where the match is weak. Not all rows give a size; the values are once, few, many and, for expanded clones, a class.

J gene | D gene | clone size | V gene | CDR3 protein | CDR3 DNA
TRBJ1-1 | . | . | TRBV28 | CASNPLVGAPSTEAFF | TGTGCCAGCAACCCCCTTGTGGGGGCCCCGTCCACTGAAGCTTTCTTT
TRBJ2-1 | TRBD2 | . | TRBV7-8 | CASSLREGPNEQFF | TGTGCCAGCAGCTTACGGGAGGGACCCAATGAGCAGTTCTTC
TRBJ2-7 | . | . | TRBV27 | CASSLSGGEVPYEQYF | TGTGCCAGCAGTTTATCAGGAGGCGAAGTTCCCTACGAGCAGTACTTC
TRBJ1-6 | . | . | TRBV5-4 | CASSAETDSPLHF | TGTGCCAGCAGCGCCGAGACAGATTCACCCCTCCACTTT
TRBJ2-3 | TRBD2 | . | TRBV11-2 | CASSTTSGGPRTDTQYF | TGTGCCAGCAGCACAACTAGCGGGGGTCCCCGCACAGATACGCAGTATTTT
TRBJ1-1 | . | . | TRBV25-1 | CASSATGLNTEAFF | TGTGCCAGCAGTGCCACAGGGTTGAACACTGAAGCTTTCTTT
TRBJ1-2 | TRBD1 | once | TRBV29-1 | CSVEDRRGTYGYTF | TGCAGCGTTGAAGATCGCAGGGGGACGTATGGCTACACCTTC
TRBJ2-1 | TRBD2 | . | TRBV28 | CASSLGTSGRFHEQFF | TGTGCCAGCAGTTTAGGGACTAGCGGGAGATTCCATGAGCAGTTCTTC
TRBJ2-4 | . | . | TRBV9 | CASSARQAGYIQYF | TGTGCCAGCAGCGCCCGCCAGGCCGGTTACATTCAGTACTTC
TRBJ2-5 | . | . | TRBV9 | CASSVGRKTGPEETQYF | TGTGCCAGCAGCGTAGGACGGAAGACAGGTCCCGAAGAGACCCAGTACTTC
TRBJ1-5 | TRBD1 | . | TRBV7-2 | CASSFMGTGASNQPQHF | TGTGCCAGCAGCTTTATGGGGACAGGAGCGAGCAATCAGCCCCAGCATTTT
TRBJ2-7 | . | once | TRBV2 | CASKGTTGLYEQYF | TGTGCCAGCAAGGGGACAACAGGACTTTACGAGCAGTACTTC
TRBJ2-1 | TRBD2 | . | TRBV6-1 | CASSGRSGGNNEQFF | TGTGCCAGCAGTGGGAGGAGCGGGGGGAACAATGAGCAGTTCTTC
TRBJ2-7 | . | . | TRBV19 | CASSIGGTNEQYF | TGTGCCAGTAGTATCGGGGGTACCAACGAGCAGTACTTC
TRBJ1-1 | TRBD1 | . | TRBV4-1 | CASSQAGTGNTEAFF | TGCGCCAGCAGCCAAGCAGGGACAGGGAACACTGAAGCTTTCTTT
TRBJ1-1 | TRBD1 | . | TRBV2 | CASSGGQAIGTEAFF | TGTGCCAGCAGCGGGGGACAGGCCATCGGCACTGAAGCTTTCTTT
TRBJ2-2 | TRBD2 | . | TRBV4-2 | CASSQHGTSGRAPAGELFF | TGTGCCAGCAGCCAACACGGGACTAGCGGGAGGGCTCCCGCCGGGGAGCTGTTTTTT
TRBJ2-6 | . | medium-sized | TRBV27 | CASRGAGANVLTF | TGTGCCAGCAGAGGGGCTGGGGCCAACGTCCTGACTTTC
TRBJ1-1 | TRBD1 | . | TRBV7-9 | CASSLAYRGTEAFF | TGTGCCAGCAGCTTAGCCTACAGGGGTACTGAAGCTTTCTTT
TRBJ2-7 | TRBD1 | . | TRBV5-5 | CASSLAAWGRDRGYEQYF | TGTGCCAGCAGCTTGGCTGCTTGGGGAAGGGACAGGGGCTACGAGCAGTACTTC
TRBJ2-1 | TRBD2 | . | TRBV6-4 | CASSDPREGGSNEQFF | TGTGCCAGCAGTGACCCCCGGGAGGGCGGGAGCAATGAGCAGTTCTTC
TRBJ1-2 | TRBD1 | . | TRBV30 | CAWSGPDRGSFGYTF | TGTGCCTGGAGTGGCCCTGACAGGGGGAGCTTCGGCTACACCTTC
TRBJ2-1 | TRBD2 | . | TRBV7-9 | CASSSPAGGASYNEQFF | TGTGCCAGCAGCTCCCCCGCGGGGGGGGCTTCATACAATGAGCAGTTCTTC
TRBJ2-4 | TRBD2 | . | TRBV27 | CASSFLAGEGNIQYF | TGTGCCAGCAGTTTCCTAGCGGGAGAGGGAAACATTCAGTACTTC
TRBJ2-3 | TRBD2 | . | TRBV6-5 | CASSGLAGWSDTQYF | TGTGCCAGCAGTGGACTAGCGGGATGGTCGGATACGCAGTATTTT
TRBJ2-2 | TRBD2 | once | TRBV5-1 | CASSFLAGNTGELFF | TGCGCCAGCAGCTTCCTAGCGGGGAACACCGGGGAGCTGTTTTTT
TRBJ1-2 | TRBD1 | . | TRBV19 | CASTWTGTQANYGYTF | TGTGCCAGTACCTGGACAGGGACGCAAGCTAACTATGGCTACACCTTC
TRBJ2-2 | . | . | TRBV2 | CASTGSNTGELFF | TGTGCCAGCACCGGGTCGAACACCGGGGAGCTGTTTTTT
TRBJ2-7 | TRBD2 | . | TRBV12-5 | CASGLRPGLAVITSSSYEQYF | TGTGCTAGTGGGCTGCGACCGGGACTAGCGGTGATAACATCCAGCTCCTACGAGCAGTACTTC
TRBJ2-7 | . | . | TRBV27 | CASSFAGLSYEQYF | TGTGCCAGCAGTTTTGCAGGGCTATCCTACGAGCAGTACTTC
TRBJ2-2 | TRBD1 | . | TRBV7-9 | CASIILGGAGELFF | TGTGCCAGCATAATTCTAGGGGGCGCCGGGGAGCTGTTTTTT
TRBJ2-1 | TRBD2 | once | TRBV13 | CASSSGLAGRGEQFF | TGTGCCAGCAGCTCCGGACTAGCGGGAAGGGGTGAGCAGTTCTTC
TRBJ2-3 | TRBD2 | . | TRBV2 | CASSEGGLAGARDTQYF | TGTGCCAGCAGTGAAGGAGGACTAGCGGGGGCGAGGGATACGCAGTATTTT
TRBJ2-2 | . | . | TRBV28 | CASTPRGNTGELFF | TGTGCCAGCACCCCCCGGGGAAACACCGGGGAGCTGTTTTTT
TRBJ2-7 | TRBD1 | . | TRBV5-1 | CASSWDSSYEQYF | TGCGCCAGCAGCTGGGACAGCTCCTACGAGCAGTACTTC
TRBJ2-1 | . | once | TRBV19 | CASSIDSGGGYNEQFF | TGTGCCAGTAGTATAGACTCCGGTGGAGGTTACAATGAGCAGTTCTTC
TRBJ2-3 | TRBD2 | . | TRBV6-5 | CASTRLAGGTDTQYF | TGTGCCAGCACAAGACTAGCGGGGGGTACAGATACGCAGTATTTT
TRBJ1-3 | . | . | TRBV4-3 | CASSQDPAGFSGNTIYF | TGCGCCAGCAGCCAAGATCCGGCAGGGTTCTCTGGAAACACCATATATTTT
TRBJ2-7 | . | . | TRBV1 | CTSTKSGPHEQYF | TGCACCAGCACTAAAAGCGGACCTCACGAGCAGTACTTC
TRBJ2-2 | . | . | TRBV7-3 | CASSNNGVTGELFF | TGTGCCAGCAGCAATAACGGGGTTACCGGGGAGCTGTTTTTT
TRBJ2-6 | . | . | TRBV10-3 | CAISPGSPPGANVLTF | TGTGCCATCAGCCCAGGGTCTCCCCCTGGGGCCAACGTCCTGACTTTC
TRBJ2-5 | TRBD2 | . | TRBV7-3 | CASSPGLGGETQYF | TGTGCCAGCAGCCCGGGACTAGGAGGAGAGACCCAGTACTTC
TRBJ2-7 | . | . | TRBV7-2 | CASSLDRTTYEQYF | TGTGCCAGCAGCTTAGACAGGACTACCTACGAGCAGTACTTC
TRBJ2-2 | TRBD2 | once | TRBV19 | CASSIRTSGIPGELFF | TGTGCCAGTAGTATCCGGACTAGCGGGATTCCCGGGGAGCTGTTTTTT
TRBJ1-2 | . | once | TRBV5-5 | CASSFEGKAYGYTF | TGTGCCAGCAGCTTTGAGGGAAAGGCCTATGGCTACACCTTC
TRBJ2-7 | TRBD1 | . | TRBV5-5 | CASSLAGTGGTSKQYF | TGTGCCAGCAGCTTGGCCGGGACAGGGGGGACCTCCAAGCAGTACTTC
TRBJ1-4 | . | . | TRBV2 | CASSESSGREKLFF | TGTGCCAGCAGTGAAAGTAGCGGGAGGGAAAAACTGTTTTTT
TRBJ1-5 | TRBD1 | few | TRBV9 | CASSVRGQGGQPQHF | TGTGCCAGCAGCGTTAGGGGGCAGGGAGGTCAGCCCCAGCATTTT
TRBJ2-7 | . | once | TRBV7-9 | CASSSDRQNYEQYF | TGTGCCAGCAGCTCAGACAGGCAGAACTACGAGCAGTACTTC
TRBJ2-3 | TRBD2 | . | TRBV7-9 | CASSSRGLAGLTDTQYF | TGTGCCAGCAGCTCTAGAGGCCTAGCGGGGCTCACAGATACGCAGTATTTT
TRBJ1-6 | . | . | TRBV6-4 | CASSDFRQITNSPLHF | TGTGCCAGCAGTGACTTTCGACAGATAACTAATTCACCCCTCCACTTT
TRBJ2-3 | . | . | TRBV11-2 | CASSVAGGRRDTQYF | TGTGCCAGCAGCGTTGCTGGAGGGAGGAGGGATACGCAGTATTTT
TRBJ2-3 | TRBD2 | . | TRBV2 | CASSEALLAGGLDTQYF | TGTGCCAGCAGTGAAGCGCTTTTAGCGGGAGGTTTAGATACGCAGTATTTT
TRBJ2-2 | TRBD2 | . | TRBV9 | CASSVARGGNAGELFF | TGTGCCAGCAGCGTAGCGCGGGGGGGTAATGCCGGGGAGCTGTTTTTT
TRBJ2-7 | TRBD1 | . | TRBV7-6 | CASSPGGGYEQYF | TGTGCCAGCAGCCCAGGGGGCGGTTACGAGCAGTACTTC